The 18 T cell receptor beta chains below all came from one sample that was sequenced in a study of blood T cell repertoires in COVID-19. The repertoire was sequenced with immunoSEQ multiplex PCR; TCRdb's copy has only in-frame clones and lacks some. The repertoire includes tens of thousands of clones, 75% to 85% of them detected once, and around 25% sits in the top ten. The specimen was peripheral blood. Every receptor here comes from a man in his sixties with acute or convalescent COVID-19.

V and J are TRBV6-5 and TRBJ1-1; D is unclear. Deletions cut 6 bases from V and 2 bases from J, with 10 bases between. Per germline, CDR1 MNHEY and CDR2 SVGAGI. The CDR3 has 13 amino acids. This CDR3 is CASSLVENTEAFF. CDR3 in DNA: TGTGCCAGCAGCCTAGTGGAAAACACTGAAGCTTTCTTT.

This clone was found a few times. The chain uses TRBV28 and TRBJ1-2; maybe TRBD1 (5 bases). This CDR3 has 17 residues. Trimming shortened V by 6 bases and J by 6 bases, and 26 bases separated the two germline ends. The germline V gene encodes CDR1 MDHEN and CDR2 SYDVKM. For the CDR3, the DNA is TGTGCCAGCAGCCTAATAGCCAAAGACAGCCCCTGGAATGGCTACACCTTC. This codes for CASSLIAKDSPWNGYTF.

The rearrangement joins TRBV6-6 to TRBJ1-1, with 7 bases that match TRBD1. Germline values: CDR1 MNHNY, CDR2 SVGAGI (reference sequence). The CDR3 consists of 16 residues. V was clipped by 4 bases and J by 4 bases; unmatched bases: 12. For the CDR3, the DNA is TGTGCCAGCAGTTTTGAGGGGGCAGTTCGCGGCACTGAAGCTTTCTTT. Translating it yields CASSFEGAVRGTEAFF.

This chain uses TRBV5-4 with TRBJ2-3; 10 positions match TRBD2. Germline CDR1 is SGHNT and CDR2 is YYREEE (reference sequence). The ends lost 3 bases at V and 0 bases at J; junction bases unmatched: 1. The CDR3 covers 15 residues. The DNA for the CDR3 is TGTGCCAGCAGCTGGACTAGCGGAAGCACAGATACGCAGTATTTT. Protein sequence: CASSWTSGSTDTQYF.

The genes are TRBV5-6 and TRBJ1-4; D not certain. V lost 4 bases to trimming and J lost 11 bases, with 15 bases between them. The CDR3 covers 13 residues. CDR1 and CDR2 from the germline V gene are SGHDT and YYEEEE. The CDR3 DNA reads as TGTGCCAGCAGCCCCCGGGGAAGTCCCAAACTGTTTTTT. Amino acids: CASSPRGSPKLFF.

This clone was seen a few times. The rearrangement links TRBV28 to TRBJ2-6, with D perhaps TRBD2 (6 bases). There are 16 residues in the CDR3. CDR1 MDHEN and CDR2 SYDVKM come from the germline V gene. V dropped 5 bases and J dropped 1 base, with 12 bases sitting between them. The DNA for the CDR3 is TGTGCCAGCAGTCGGGGGACGAGGTCTGGGGCCAACGTCCTGACTTTC. Translation: CASSRGTRSGANVLTF.

This chain links TRBV6-1 with TRBJ1-5; weak D call: TRBD1 (5 bases). Germline values: CDR1 MNHNS, CDR2 SASEGT. V dropped 1 base and J dropped 2 bases, with 15 bases sitting between them. The CDR3 sequence is 17 residues long. CDR3 bases: TGTGCCAGCAGTGAAGAGGGACGGAGGGACGGCAATCAGCCCCAGCATTTT. Translated: CASSEEGRRDGNQPQHF.

The chain couples TRBV12-3 or TRBV12-4 to TRBJ2-1, with a tentative D call TRBD1 (5 bases). This CDR3 is 13 amino acids long. Trimming shortened V by 7 bases and J by 15 bases, and 22 bases separated the two germline ends. The CDR3 region is CASILFLGAPGFF. The CDR3 nucleotides are TGTGCCAGCATCCTGTTTCTTGGGGCCCCCGGGTTCTTC.

This chain connects TRBV3-1 (or the pseudogene TRBV3-2) to TRBJ1-4; D is ambiguous. The CDR3 consists of 14 residues. The germline CDR1 and CDR2 sequences are LGHDT and YNNKEL (reference sequence). Trimming stripped 1 base from V and 6 bases from J, with 9 bases between. CDR3 protein: CASSQVVADEKLFF. The CDR3 region has the DNA TGTGCCAGCAGCCAAGTAGTTGCCGATGAAAAACTGTTTTTT.

The chain has TRBV7-3 and TRBJ1-6, with a possible D match to TRBD1 (6 bases). CDR1 and CDR2 from the germline V gene are SGHTA and FQGTGA. The CDR3 totals 14 residues. The V gene lost 4 bases and the J gene lost 7 bases, with 11 bases spanning the gap. The CDR3 DNA follows: TGTGCCAGCAGCTCCAGGGGTGGAAATTCACCCCTCCACTTT. This codes for CASSSRGGNSPLHF.

The J gene is TRBJ2-2, the V gene TRBV19, with 9 nucleotides matching TRBD1. The CDR3 loop spans 15 amino acids. Trimming removed 6 bases from V and 4 bases from J; junction bases left unmatched: 6. CDR1 is LNHDA, CDR2 SQIVND, per germline (reference sequence). CDR3 loop: CASRRDRASTGELFF. The CDR3 DNA is TGTGCCAGTAGGCGGGACAGGGCGTCCACCGGGGAGCTGTTTTTT.

This clone was seen only once. The chain links TRBV18 to TRBJ1-4, with 9 bases that match TRBD1. The CDR3 sequence is 16 residues long. Germline CDR1 KGHSH, CDR2 LQKENI. The V segment lost 3 bases and the J segment 5 bases; nucleotides outside the gene matches: 7. Here the CDR3 DNA reads TGTGCCAGCTCACCTAACCGGGACAGGGTGAATGAAAAACTGTTTTTT. This encodes CASSPNRDRVNEKLFF.

J is TRBJ2-5 and V is TRBV27; tentative D call: TRBD2 (5 bases). Germline CDR1 reads MNHEY; CDR2 reads SMNVEV (reference sequence). The CDR3 has 14 residues. V was cut by 7 bases and J by 2 bases, with 14 bases left in between. This chain's CDR3 is CASTPAGGQETQYF. CDR3 coding DNA: TGTGCCAGCACCCCTGCAGGAGGTCAAGAGACCCAGTACTTC.

This chain uses TRBV18 with TRBJ1-1, with 7 bases aligning to TRBD1. This CDR3 comprises 16 residues. V was pared by 0 bases and J by 1 base, with 5 bases of the junction left unmatched. Germline lookup yields CDR1 KGHSH and CDR2 LQKENI. CDR3 region: CASSPPRQGPNTEAFF. For the CDR3, the DNA is TGTGCCAGCTCACCACCTAGACAGGGACCGAACACTGAAGCTTTCTTT.

CDR3 bases: TGCGCCAGCAGCCAAGAACTGGGACTAGCGGGGGGCCCGAACACCGGGGAGCTGTTTTTT. Its translation: CASSQELGLAGGPNTGELFF. The chain recombines TRBV4-1 with TRBJ2-2, with 15 bases that match TRBD2. Germline loops: CDR1 MGHRA, CDR2 YSYEKL. The CDR3 contains 20 residues. Trimming removed 0 bases from V and 0 bases from J; junction bases left unmatched: 5.

The chain links TRBV28 to TRBJ1-2; 9 bases fit TRBD1. Germline V lookup: CDR1 MDHEN, CDR2 SYDVKM. J was trimmed by 4 bases and V by 6 bases; bases with no gene match: 3. The CDR3 has 13 amino acids. CDR3 sequence reads: CASSQDRGYGYTF. CDR3 nucleotides: TGTGCCAGCAGCCAGGACAGGGGCTATGGCTACACCTTC.

This clone was found once. The chain employs TRBV6-2 or TRBV6-3 and TRBJ2-7, with TRBD2 matching 12 bases. The ends lost 4 bases at V and 6 bases at J; junction bases unmatched: 7. CDR3 length: 15 amino acids. Germline V CDR1 and CDR2: MNHEY, SVGEGT. The CDR3 bases are TGTGCCAGCAGTTTCCCGGGACTAGCGGGCCTCGAGCAGTACTTC. It specifies CASSFPGLAGLEQYF.

The CDR3 DNA reads TGTGCCACCCCAGGATCGCTCATGAACACTGAAGCTTTCTTT. Its translation is CATPGSLMNTEAFF. This chain joins TRBV10-3 and TRBJ1-1; D is unclear. From germline, CDR1 is ENHRY and CDR2 SYGVKD. Trimming removed 10 bases from V and 0 bases from J, with 15 bases in between. The CDR3 is 14 residues long.